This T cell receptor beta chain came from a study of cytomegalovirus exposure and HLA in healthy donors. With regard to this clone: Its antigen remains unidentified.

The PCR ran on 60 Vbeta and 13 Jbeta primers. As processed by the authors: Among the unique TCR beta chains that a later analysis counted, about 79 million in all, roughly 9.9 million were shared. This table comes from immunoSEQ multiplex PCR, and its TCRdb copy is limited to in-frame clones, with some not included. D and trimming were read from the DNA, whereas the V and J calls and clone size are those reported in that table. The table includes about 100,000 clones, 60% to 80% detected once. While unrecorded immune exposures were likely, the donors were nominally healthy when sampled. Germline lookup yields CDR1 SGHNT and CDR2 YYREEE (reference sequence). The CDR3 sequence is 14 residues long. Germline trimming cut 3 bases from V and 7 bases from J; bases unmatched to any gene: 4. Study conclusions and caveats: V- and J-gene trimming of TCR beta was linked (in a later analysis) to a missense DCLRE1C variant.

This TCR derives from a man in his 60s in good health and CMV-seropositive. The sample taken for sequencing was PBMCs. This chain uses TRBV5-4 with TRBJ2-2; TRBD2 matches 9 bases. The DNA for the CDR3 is TGTGCCAGCAGCTGGGGACTAGCCGGCGGGGAGCTGTTTTTT. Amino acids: CASSWGLAGGELFF. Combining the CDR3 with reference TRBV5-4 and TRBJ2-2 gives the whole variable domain ETGVTQSPTHLIKTRGQQVTLRCSSQSGHNTVSWYQQALGQGPQFIFQYYREEENGRGNFPPRFSGLQFPNYSSELNVNALELDDSALYLCASSWGLAGGELFFGEGSRLTVL.